This T cell receptor beta chain emerged from a study of T-cell reconstitution after alpha-beta-depleted transplantation in children. In its sample, this clonotype was seen many times. In germline, CDR1 is MNHEY, CDR2 SVGEGT. Trimming stripped 0 bases from V and 8 bases from J, with 11 bases between. The CDR3 is 14 residues long. For TCRbeta, the library was prepared with unique molecular identifiers. TCRdb independently ran MiXCR on the PCR reads; one entry per CDR3 protein. The sample includes approximately 640,000 distinct CDR3 sequences, 16% of them seen just once. This TCR derives from a human donor who donated a stem cell graft to a child with acute myeloid leukemia. The sample consisted of PBMCs from the stem cell graft donor, taken from the stem cell graft. The rearrangement links TRBV6-2 or TRBV6-3 to TRBJ1-5; no definite D call. The CDR3 bases are TGTGCCAGCAGTTACTCGAGGCCCGGGGAGCCCCAGCATTTT. This gives the protein CASSYSRPGEPQHF.